This T cell receptor beta chain came from a study of blood T cell repertoires in COVID-19. Study summary: Specimens from acute and convalescent COVID-19 originated in the United States, Italy and Spain.

The junction had 10 bases not matched to a gene; V was cut back by 1 base and J by 8 bases. The V gene's germline CDR1 is SGHTA and CDR2 FQGTGA. The CDR3 covers 16 residues. TCRdb's table, derived via immunoSEQ multiplex PCR, lists solely in-frame clones and lacks some. The table shows about 150,000 clones, with 88% occurring only once. The rearrangement links TRBV7-3 to TRBJ2-1, with 8 nucleotides matching TRBD1. This TCR was sampled from a human donor with COVID-19, enrolled during active disease. The donor label of this sample is uncertain. Sequenced input: peripheral blood. DNA of the CDR3: TGTGCCAGCAGCTTAATCGGACAGGGAAATGGGGATGAGCAGTTCTTC. Translating it yields CASSLIGQGNGDEQFF.